These T cell receptor beta chains were read from a single sample in a study of blood T cell repertoires in COVID-19. Profiling relied on immunoSEQ multiplex PCR, and the TCRdb table lists in-frame clones only, not all of them. This sample has roughly 360,000 clones; 88% occur once, and the top ten carry more than 0.85%. Sequencing input: PBMCs or T cells enriched from blood (not recorded which). These receptors all stem from a woman aged 25 to 39 with acute COVID-19. CDR3s include the opening cysteine and the closing phenylalanine or tryptophan. The D gene is left open where the match is weak. Clone size is given for some rows only: seen once, a few or many times, or a class if the clone is expanded.

v_gene: TRBV7-9
abundance: -
j_gene: TRBJ2-2
d_gene: -
CDR3nt: TGTGCCAGCAGCTTAGTGTCTACCGGGGAGCTGTTTTTT
CDR3aa: CASSLVSTGELFF

v_gene: TRBV4-1
abundance: -
j_gene: TRBJ1-2
d_gene: -
CDR3nt: TGCGCCAGCAGCCAAGAAGTTACTCCTAACTATGGCTACACCTTC
CDR3aa: CASSQEVTPNYGYTF

v_gene: TRBV2
abundance: -
j_gene: TRBJ1-5
d_gene: -
CDR3nt: TGTGCCAGCAGGAAGGGAGGTAGCAATCAGCCCCAGCATTTT
CDR3aa: CASRKGGSNQPQHF

v_gene: TRBV6-5
abundance: -
j_gene: TRBJ1-3
d_gene: -
CDR3nt: TGTGCCAGCAGTTCCAAACGGGGAAACACCATATATTTT
CDR3aa: CASSSKRGNTIYF

v_gene: TRBV5-1
abundance: -
j_gene: TRBJ2-7
d_gene: -
CDR3nt: TGCGCCAGCAGCCCGGACAACCTCTACGAGCAGTACTTC
CDR3aa: CASSPDNLYEQYF

v_gene: TRBV19
abundance: -
j_gene: TRBJ2-3
d_gene: -
CDR3nt: TGTGCCAGCGCCCTCGGGGGAGACACAGATACGCAGTATTTT
CDR3aa: CASALGGDTDTQYF

v_gene: TRBV5-1
abundance: -
j_gene: TRBJ1-4
d_gene: -
CDR3nt: TGCGCCAGCTCGGGACAAATGGATGAAAAACTGTTTTTT
CDR3aa: CASSGQMDEKLFF

v_gene: TRBV24-1
abundance: -
j_gene: TRBJ2-3
d_gene: TRBD1
CDR3nt: TGTGCCACCAGTGATGAGACAGGGTCAGATACGCAGTATTTT
CDR3aa: CATSDETGSDTQYF

v_gene: TRBV9
abundance: -
j_gene: TRBJ2-7
d_gene: -
CDR3nt: TGTGCCAGCAGCGTAAGTGGCGGCTCCTACGAGCAGTACTTC
CDR3aa: CASSVSGGSYEQYF

v_gene: TRBV18
abundance: -
j_gene: TRBJ2-7
d_gene: TRBD1
CDR3nt: TGTGCCAGCTCACGACAACAGGGGGGCCCGGTCTACGAGCAGTACTTC
CDR3aa: CASSRQQGGPVYEQYF

v_gene: TRBV27
abundance: few
j_gene: TRBJ1-2
d_gene: -
CDR3nt: TGTGCCAGCAGTTTAAATGTTTACGGGGGAGGCTACACCTTC
CDR3aa: CASSLNVYGGGYTF

v_gene: TRBV30
abundance: -
j_gene: TRBJ2-1
d_gene: TRBD2
CDR3nt: TGTGCCTGGAGTGTACGTAAGGGGACTACGTTCTTC
CDR3aa: CAWSVRKGTTFF

v_gene: TRBV21-1
abundance: few
j_gene: TRBJ1-2
d_gene: -
CDR3nt: TGTGCCAGCAGCGTGGAGGGCGGGGGAGTCTATGGCTACACCTTC
CDR3aa: CASSVEGGGVYGYTF

v_gene: TRBV7-8
abundance: few
j_gene: TRBJ1-5
d_gene: TRBD1
CDR3nt: TGTGCCAGCAGCTTAGCCGCGATCGGACAGGGACTATACCCCAGCAATCAGCCCCAGCATTTT
CDR3aa: CASSLAAIGQGLYPSNQPQHF

v_gene: TRBV7-3
abundance: many
j_gene: TRBJ1-2
d_gene: TRBD1
CDR3nt: TGTGCCAGCAGCCCCCGGGACAGAACATCGAGGTGCTATGGCTACACCTTC
CDR3aa: CASSPRDRTSRCYGYTF

v_gene: TRBV6-5
abundance: -
j_gene: TRBJ1-1
d_gene: TRBD1
CDR3nt: TGTGCCAGCAGACGACAGGGGAACACTGAAGCTTTCTTT
CDR3aa: CASRRQGNTEAFF

v_gene: TRBV5-1
abundance: -
j_gene: TRBJ2-7
d_gene: -
CDR3nt: TGCGCCAGCAGCTTGTCGACACCCTCCTACGAGCAGTACTTC
CDR3aa: CASSLSTPSYEQYF

v_gene: TRBV29-1
abundance: -
j_gene: TRBJ2-3
d_gene: TRBD2
CDR3nt: TGCAGCGTCGACCCGACTAGCGGGGAGGATACGCAGTATTTT
CDR3aa: CSVDPTSGEDTQYF

v_gene: TRBV6-5
abundance: -
j_gene: TRBJ2-3
d_gene: -
CDR3nt: TGTGCCACACGGACTAACACAGATACGCAGTATTTT
CDR3aa: CATRTNTDTQYF

v_gene: TRBV2
abundance: -
j_gene: TRBJ1-6
d_gene: -
CDR3nt: TGTGCCAGCAGGGCCGACAGGCCGGGGTTGAATTCACCCCTCCACTTT
CDR3aa: CASRADRPGLNSPLHF

v_gene: TRBV10-3
abundance: -
j_gene: TRBJ2-1
d_gene: TRBD2
CDR3nt: TGTGCCATCAGTGAACCACGCGGGGGGCTCTCCTACAATGAGCAGTTCTTC
CDR3aa: CAISEPRGGLSYNEQFF

v_gene: TRBV18
abundance: -
j_gene: TRBJ1-1
d_gene: TRBD1
CDR3nt: TGTGCCAGCTCACCCCGGACAGGGATGAACACTGAAGCTTTCTTT
CDR3aa: CASSPRTGMNTEAFF

v_gene: TRBV24-1
abundance: -
j_gene: TRBJ1-1
d_gene: TRBD1
CDR3nt: TGTGCCACCAGTGACAAGGGGGCGCCGAGCACTGAAGCTTTCTTT
CDR3aa: CATSDKGAPSTEAFF

v_gene: TRBV29-1
abundance: -
j_gene: TRBJ2-1
d_gene: -
CDR3nt: TGCAGCGTTGACAACGGGGGGGACAGCAATGAGCAGTTCTTC
CDR3aa: CSVDNGGDSNEQFF

v_gene: TRBV5-6
abundance: -
j_gene: TRBJ1-2
d_gene: -
CDR3nt: TGTGCCAGCAGTCTACCGGGGAACTATGGCTACACCTTC
CDR3aa: CASSLPGNYGYTF

v_gene: TRBV7-9
abundance: few
j_gene: TRBJ1-2
d_gene: TRBD1
CDR3nt: TGTGCCAGCAGCCGATTGGTTGCCCGGGACAGGGAAGGGGATGGCTACACCTTC
CDR3aa: CASSRLVARDREGDGYTF

v_gene: TRBV18
abundance: -
j_gene: TRBJ2-7
d_gene: TRBD2
CDR3nt: TGTGCCAGCTCCGGCGGACTAGCGGGGGTCGGCGAGCAGTACTTC
CDR3aa: CASSGGLAGVGEQYF

v_gene: TRBV11-2
abundance: -
j_gene: TRBJ1-1
d_gene: -
CDR3nt: TGTGCCAGCAGCTTGTCTTACAAGAGGGAAGCTTTCTTT
CDR3aa: CASSLSYKREAFF

v_gene: TRBV5-1
abundance: -
j_gene: TRBJ2-7
d_gene: TRBD1
CDR3nt: TGCGCCAGCAGCTTAACGGGACAGGCGTACGAGCAGTACTTC
CDR3aa: CASSLTGQAYEQYF

v_gene: TRBV19
abundance: -
j_gene: TRBJ1-1
d_gene: -
CDR3nt: TGTGCCAGTAGACAGACAGGAATGAACACTGAAGCTTTCTTT
CDR3aa: CASRQTGMNTEAFF

v_gene: TRBV28
abundance: -
j_gene: TRBJ2-2
d_gene: -
CDR3nt: TGTGCCAGCAGCCATCCATTGAACACCGGGGAGCTGTTTTTT
CDR3aa: CASSHPLNTGELFF

v_gene: TRBV27
abundance: -
j_gene: TRBJ2-1
d_gene: -
CDR3nt: TGTGCCAGCAGTGGTCGCCGGGCCGGGGCCTACAATGAGCAGTTCTTC
CDR3aa: CASSGRRAGAYNEQFF

v_gene: TRBV7-9
abundance: -
j_gene: TRBJ2-7
d_gene: TRBD1
CDR3nt: TGTGCCAGCAGCTTAGCGGTGGGAACAGGGGGCTTCTACGAGCAGTACTTC
CDR3aa: CASSLAVGTGGFYEQYF

v_gene: TRBV6-5
abundance: -
j_gene: TRBJ1-2
d_gene: TRBD1
CDR3nt: TGTGCCAGCGTACCCGGGACAGGCTATGGCTACACCTTC
CDR3aa: CASVPGTGYGYTF

v_gene: TRBV13
abundance: -
j_gene: TRBJ1-2
d_gene: TRBD1
CDR3nt: TGTGCCAGCAGCCCAGACAGGGTTGGCTACACCTTC
CDR3aa: CASSPDRVGYTF

v_gene: TRBV4-1
abundance: -
j_gene: TRBJ1-5
d_gene: TRBD1
CDR3nt: TGCGCCAGCAGCCAAGATCCACAGGGGGATCAGCCCCAGCATTTT
CDR3aa: CASSQDPQGDQPQHF

v_gene: TRBV19
abundance: -
j_gene: TRBJ2-1
d_gene: TRBD2
CDR3nt: TGTGCCAGTAGACCTGTGGGCGGGGGGGCCAGGAATGAGCAGTTCTTC
CDR3aa: CASRPVGGGARNEQFF

v_gene: TRBV3-1/TRBV3-2
abundance: -
j_gene: TRBJ2-1
d_gene: TRBD1
CDR3nt: TGTGCCAGCAGCCCCCTTTTCCGACAGGGTCATGGGAATGAGCAGTTCTTC
CDR3aa: CASSPLFRQGHGNEQFF

v_gene: TRBV5-4
abundance: once
j_gene: TRBJ2-1
d_gene: TRBD2
CDR3nt: TGTGCCAGCAGCCCACGACTAGCAGCGCGGGGCGTACCTGAGCAGTTCTTC
CDR3aa: CASSPRLAARGVPEQFF

v_gene: TRBV19
abundance: -
j_gene: TRBJ1-5
d_gene: -
CDR3nt: TGTGCCAGTAGTATTTCAGCAGGGCGCTATAGCAATCAGCCCCAGCATTTT
CDR3aa: CASSISAGRYSNQPQHF

v_gene: TRBV7-9
abundance: -
j_gene: TRBJ1-1
d_gene: -
CDR3nt: TGTGCCAGCAGCCCAGAGAACACTGAAGCTTTCTTT
CDR3aa: CASSPENTEAFF

v_gene: TRBV5-1
abundance: -
j_gene: TRBJ1-1
d_gene: -
CDR3nt: TGCGCCAGCAGCTTGGAACAGCCTAACACTGAAGCTTTCTTT
CDR3aa: CASSLEQPNTEAFF

v_gene: TRBV19
abundance: -
j_gene: TRBJ2-2
d_gene: -
CDR3nt: TGTGCCAGTAGTATAGGAACAGGGCGGAACACCGGGGAGCTGTTTTTT
CDR3aa: CASSIGTGRNTGELFF

v_gene: TRBV10-2
abundance: -
j_gene: TRBJ2-7
d_gene: -
CDR3nt: TGCGCCAGCAGACCTTCAGGGGCCTACGAGCAGTACTTC
CDR3aa: CASRPSGAYEQYF

v_gene: TRBV30
abundance: -
j_gene: TRBJ1-2
d_gene: TRBD1
CDR3nt: TGTGCCTGGTCCTGGGAGGACAGGGGTGGCTACACCTTC
CDR3aa: CAWSWEDRGGYTF

v_gene: TRBV11-2
abundance: -
j_gene: TRBJ2-3
d_gene: -
CDR3nt: TGTGCCAGCAGTCGAGCGGTCACAGATACGCAGTATTTT
CDR3aa: CASSRAVTDTQYF

v_gene: TRBV2
abundance: -
j_gene: TRBJ1-2
d_gene: -
CDR3nt: TGTGCCAGCAGAGGGCAGGGTCACTATGGCTACACCTTC
CDR3aa: CASRGQGHYGYTF